This passage covers 21 T cell receptor beta chains from one sample sequenced in a study of cytomegalovirus exposure and HLA in healthy donors. Use of 60 Vbeta and 13 Jbeta primers characterized the PCR. Only in-frame clones appear in the TCRdb table, and some are missing; sequencing was by immunoSEQ multiplex PCR. The data contain about 200,000 clones, just under 70% of them singletons. The sequenced sample was PBMCs. These receptor sequences come from a man in his forties or fifties in good health and CMV-seropositive.

The rearrangement joins TRBV5-1 to TRBJ2-3, with TRBD2 matching 11 bases. This CDR3 contains 13 residues. Germline V gene sequence: CDR1 SGHRS, CDR2 YFSETQ. After removal of 9 bases from V and 1 base from J, the junction contained 1 base not matched to a gene. CDR3 sequence: CATTSGGTDTQYF. The DNA of the CDR3 is TGCGCCACGACTAGCGGGGGCACAGATACGCAGTATTTT.

The rearrangement uses TRBV5-6 and TRBJ2-7; the D gene is possibly TRBD2 (5 bases). V was clipped by 1 base and J by 7 bases, with 6 bases between them. The CDR3 spans 11 residues. The germline V gene encodes CDR1 SGHDT and CDR2 YYEEEE. CDR3 in DNA: TGTGCCAGCAGCTTGACGGGGGAGCAGTACTTC. It specifies CASSLTGEQYF.

This chain links TRBV5-1 with TRBJ2-7, with TRBD2 identical over 7 bases. CDR1 and CDR2 from the germline V gene are SGHRS and YFSETQ. V was pared by 4 bases and J by 4 bases, with 8 bases of the junction left unmatched. The CDR3 has 14 residues. CDR3 in DNA: TGCGCCAGCAGCCCCCTGGGAGCGGGGTACGAGCAGTACTTC. It is translated as CASSPLGAGYEQYF.

V usage is TRBV29-1 and J usage is TRBJ1-5; 7 bases map to TRBD1. Germline lookup yields CDR1 SQVTM and CDR2 ANQGSEA. The ends lost 4 bases at V and 6 bases at J; junction bases unmatched: 6. The CDR3 extends over 13 amino acids. The CDR3 spells CSVGQGNGQPQHF. CDR3 DNA: TGCAGCGTTGGACAGGGTAATGGTCAGCCCCAGCATTTT.

This chain joins TRBV27 and TRBJ1-5, with D tentatively TRBD1 (5 bases). The germline V gene encodes CDR1 MNHEY and CDR2 SMNVEV (reference sequence). V was clipped by 6 bases and J by 3 bases, with 9 bases between them. There are 13 residues in the CDR3. The CDR3 DNA sequence: TGTGCCAGCAGGAACAGGTTCAATCAGCCCCAGCATTTT. Protein product: CASRNRFNQPQHF.

The V and J genes are TRBV5-4 and TRBJ1-2, with TRBD1 identical over 7 bases. The CDR3 spans 14 residues. Germline trimming cut 4 bases from V and 8 bases from J; bases unmatched to any gene: 11. The germline V gene encodes CDR1 SGHNT and CDR2 YYREEE (reference sequence). The CDR3 loop is CASSAKTGLSGYTF. CDR3 bases: TGTGCCAGCAGCGCCAAGACAGGGTTGAGCGGCTACACCTTC.

This sequence joins TRBV12-5 and TRBJ2-3; a weak D match, TRBD1 (5 bases). The CDR3 is 17 amino acids. V lost 3 bases and J 0 bases, leaving 16 bases between the germline ends. Germline values: CDR1 LGHNT, CDR2 FRNRAP. CDR3 DNA sequence: TGTGCTAGTGGTTTCACCTCGACAGTGCCTAGCACAGATACGCAGTATTTT. Protein product: CASGFTSTVPSTDTQYF.

The chain couples TRBV27 to TRBJ1-4; TRBD1 aligns across 9 bases. J lost 7 bases, V lost 6 bases, and 6 bases had no gene match. The CDR3 loop spans 14 amino acids. Germline V lookup: CDR1 MNHEY, CDR2 SMNVEV (reference sequence). CDR3 sequence reads: CASSNRGRGEKLFF. CDR3 nucleotides: TGTGCCAGCAGCAACAGGGGGCGTGGTGAAAAACTGTTTTTT.

CDR3 residues: CASSTSGSQETQYF. The CDR3 coding sequence is TGTGCCAGCAGCACTTCGGGGAGCCAAGAGACCCAGTACTTC. The chain is built from TRBV5-4 and TRBJ2-5, with a tentative D call TRBD2 (5 bases). The germline V gene encodes CDR1 SGHNT and CDR2 YYREEE (reference sequence). The V end was cut by 4 bases, the J end by 1 base, with 11 bases between. The CDR3 length is 14 residues. The full variable domain, completed using reference TRBV5-4 and TRBJ2-5, is ETGVTQSPTHLIKTRGQQVTLRCSSQSGHNTVSWYQQALGQGPQFIFQYYREEENGRGNFPPRFSGLQFPNYSSELNVNALELDDSALYLCASSTSGSQETQYFGPGTRLLVL.

The chain carries TRBV9 and TRBJ2-2; 7 bases line up with TRBD1. CDR1 is SGDLS and CDR2 is YYNGEE in the germline V gene. The CDR3 extends over 15 amino acids. The junction had 2 bases not matched to a gene; V was cut back by 2 bases and J by 1 base. In DNA, the CDR3 is TGTGCCAGCAGCGTCCGACAGGGGAACACCGGGGAGCTGTTTTTT. Its translation is CASSVRQGNTGELFF. The full variable domain, with the rest looked up from reference TRBV9 and TRBJ2-2, is DSGVTQTPKHLITATGQRVTLRCSPRSGDLSVYWYQQSLDQGLQFLIQYYNGEERAKGNILERFSAQQFPDLHSELNLSSLELGDSALYFCASSVRQGNTGELFFGEGSRLTVL.

The chain uses TRBV27 and TRBJ1-4, with TRBD1 matching over 7 bases. The V and J ends lost 0 bases and 5 bases, in that order; junction bases with no gene match: 0. The CDR3 spans 14 residues. The germline CDR1 and CDR2 sequences are MNHEY and SMNVEV (reference sequence). CDR3 in amino acids: CASSLSDRNEKLFF. The CDR3, as DNA: TGTGCCAGCAGTTTATCGGACAGGAATGAAAAACTGTTTTTT.

The chain links TRBV29-1 to TRBJ1-4; 9 nucleotides agree with TRBD1. Germline V lookup: CDR1 SQVTM, CDR2 ANQGSEA. J was trimmed by 4 bases and V by 6 bases; bases with no gene match: 6. The CDR3 spans 14 residues. The CDR3 bases are TGCAGCGTGACTACAGGGGGCCTTAATGAAAAACTGTTTTTT. It specifies CSVTTGGLNEKLFF.

As concerns this clone: An end of the junction does not agree with germline; a read error may underlie this. This sample also contains other DNA sequences that code for the same CDR3. The chain couples TRBV9 to TRBJ1-2; 11 nucleotides match TRBD1. The CDR3 extends over 18 amino acids. From germline, CDR1 is SGDLS and CDR2 YYNGEE. The DNA for the CDR3 is TGCGCCAGCAGCCCCCAAACCGGACAGGGGGCGAGGAGCTATGGCTACACCTTC. It codes for CASSPQTGQGARSYGYTF. Filled out from reference TRBV9 and TRBJ1-2, the complete variable domain reads DSGVTQTPKHLITATGQRVTLRCSPRSGDLSVYWYQQSLDQGLQFLIQYYNGEERAKGNILERFSAQQFPDLHSELNLSSLELGDSALYFCASSPQTGQGARSYGYTFGSGTRLTVV.

The rearrangement links TRBV5-6 to TRBJ2-7; D possibly corresponds to TRBD1 (6 bases). The CDR3 loop spans 16 amino acids. The V end lost 4 bases, the J end lost 0 bases, and 17 bases lay between the germline ends. Germline V CDR1 and CDR2: SGHDT, YYEEEE. The CDR3 coding sequence is TGTGCCAGCAGCGAAATTGACAGGAGGAGCTCCTACGAGCAGTACTTC. This codes for CASSEIDRRSSYEQYF.

CDR3 sequence (DNA): TGTGCCAGCAGCGAGAGGGGCGGGGGGGCAGTAGATACGCAGTATTTT. Translated, it gives CASSERGGGAVDTQYF. The genes are TRBV9 and TRBJ2-3; the match to TRBD2 covers 9 bases. The length of the CDR3 is 16 residues. Trimming at V came to 3 bases and at J to 5 bases, leaving 10 bases not matched to a gene. Germline loops: CDR1 SGDLS, CDR2 YYNGEE.

This chain connects TRBV6-5 to TRBJ1-2; TRBD1 matches at 10 bases. V trimming: 7 bases; J trimming: 7 bases; junction bases outside the gene matches: 9. This CDR3 contains 14 residues. Germline loops: CDR1 MNHEY, CDR2 SVGAGI. CDR3 residues: CASTKGDRGGGYTF. CDR3 sequence (DNA): TGTGCCAGCACTAAAGGGGACAGGGGAGGTGGCTACACCTTC.

The count of this clone is one. The J gene is TRBJ1-5, the V gene TRBV6-1; D unclear. Per the germline V gene, CDR1 is MNHNS and CDR2 is SASEGT. The germline V and J ends were trimmed by 5 bases and 3 bases, with 11 bases remaining between them. The CDR3 covers 14 residues. CDR3 loop: CASSITSLNQPQHF. CDR3 sequence (DNA): TGTGCCAGCAGTATAACAAGTCTCAATCAGCCCCAGCATTTT.

The CDR3 sequence: CASSGDYEQYF. The CDR3, as DNA: TGTGCCAGCAGCGGGGACTACGAGCAGTACTTC. The V gene is TRBV5-6, the J gene TRBJ2-5; D is unresolved. The J call may be mistaken, given a closer DNA end match to TRBJ2-7. Germline CDR1 and CDR2: SGHDT and YYEEEE. The CDR3 has 11 amino acids.

This clone turned up a few times. The rearrangement links TRBV7-2 to TRBJ1-5; D might be TRBD1 (5 bases). The CDR3 length is 15 residues. The germline CDR1 and CDR2 sequences are SGHTA and FQGNSA. The V end was cut by 5 bases, the J end by 2 bases, with 13 bases between. The CDR3: CASSRQPHGNQPQHF. In DNA form, the CDR3 reads TGTGCCAGCAGCCGACAGCCCCATGGCAATCAGCCCCAGCATTTT. Complete variable domain (other parts from reference TRBV7-2 and TRBJ1-5): GAGVSQSPSNKVTEKGKDVELRCDPISGHTALYWYRQSLGQGLEFLIYFQGNSAPDKSGLPSDRFSAERTGGSVSTLTIQRTQQEDSAVYLCASSRQPHGNQPQHFGDGTRLSIL.

The chain carries TRBV7-8 and TRBJ2-5; 8 bases match TRBD1. The germline V gene encodes CDR1 SGHVS and CDR2 FQNEAQ. This CDR3 contains 11 residues. The ends lost 10 bases at V and 10 bases at J; junction bases unmatched: 8. CDR3 region: CATHRGFDQYF. The DNA of the CDR3 is TGTGCCACCCACAGGGGGTTTGACCAGTACTTC.

Written as DNA, the CDR3 is TGTGCCAGCAGTGAGCACGGGGCCGGGGAGCTGTTTTTT. Its protein is CASSEHGAGELFF. The chain joins TRBV25-1 to TRBJ2-2; D possibly corresponds to TRBD2 (5 bases). This CDR3 contains 13 residues. The V gene lost 3 bases and the J gene lost 6 bases, with 8 bases spanning the gap. Germline loops: CDR1 MGHDK, CDR2 SYGVNS.